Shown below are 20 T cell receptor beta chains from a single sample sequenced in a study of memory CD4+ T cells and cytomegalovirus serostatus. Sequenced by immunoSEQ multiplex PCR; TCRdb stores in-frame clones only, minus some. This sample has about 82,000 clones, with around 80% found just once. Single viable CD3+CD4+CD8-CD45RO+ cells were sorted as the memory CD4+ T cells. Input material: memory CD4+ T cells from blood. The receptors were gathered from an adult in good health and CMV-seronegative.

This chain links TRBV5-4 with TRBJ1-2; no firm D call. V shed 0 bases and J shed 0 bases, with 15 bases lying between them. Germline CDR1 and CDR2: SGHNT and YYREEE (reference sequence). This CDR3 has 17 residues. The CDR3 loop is CASSLALNSQANYGYTF. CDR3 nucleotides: TGTGCCAGCAGCTTGGCTTTAAACAGTCAAGCTAACTATGGCTACACCTTC.

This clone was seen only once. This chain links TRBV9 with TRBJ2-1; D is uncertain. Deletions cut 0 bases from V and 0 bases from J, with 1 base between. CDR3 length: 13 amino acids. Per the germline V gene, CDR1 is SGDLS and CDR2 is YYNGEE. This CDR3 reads CASSVGSYNEQFF. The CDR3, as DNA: TGTGCCAGCAGCGTAGGCTCCTACAATGAGCAGTTCTTC. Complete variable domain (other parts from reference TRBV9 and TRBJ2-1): DSGVTQTPKHLITATGQRVTLRCSPRSGDLSVYWYQQSLDQGLQFLIQYYNGEERAKGNILERFSAQQFPDLHSELNLSSLELGDSALYFCASSVGSYNEQFFGPGTRLTVL.

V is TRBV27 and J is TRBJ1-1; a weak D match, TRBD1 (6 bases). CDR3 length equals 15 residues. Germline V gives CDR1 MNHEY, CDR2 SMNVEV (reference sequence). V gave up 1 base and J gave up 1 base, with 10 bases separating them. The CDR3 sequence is CASSLLGGQNTEAFF. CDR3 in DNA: TGTGCCAGCAGTTTATTAGGGGGACAGAACACTGAAGCTTTCTTT.

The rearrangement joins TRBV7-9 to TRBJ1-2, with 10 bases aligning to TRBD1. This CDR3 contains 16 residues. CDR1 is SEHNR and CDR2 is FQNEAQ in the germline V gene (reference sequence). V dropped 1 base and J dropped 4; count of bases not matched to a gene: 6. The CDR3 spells CASSLDGRTGGYGYTF. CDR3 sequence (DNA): TGTGCCAGCAGCTTAGATGGCCGGACAGGGGGCTATGGCTACACCTTC.

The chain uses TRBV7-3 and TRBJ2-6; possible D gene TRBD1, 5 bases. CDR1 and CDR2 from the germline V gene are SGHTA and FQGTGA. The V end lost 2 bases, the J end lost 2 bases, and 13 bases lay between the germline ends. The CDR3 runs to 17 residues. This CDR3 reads CASSLQGGMAGANVLTF. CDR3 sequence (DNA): TGTGCCAGCAGCTTACAGGGCGGAATGGCTGGGGCCAACGTCCTGACTTTC.

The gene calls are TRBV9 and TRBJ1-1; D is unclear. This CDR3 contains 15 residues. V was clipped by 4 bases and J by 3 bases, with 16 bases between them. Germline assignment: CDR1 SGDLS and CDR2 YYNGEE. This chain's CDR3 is CASSSRGVLDTEAFF. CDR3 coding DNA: TGTGCCAGCAGCTCGCGCGGGGTGCTAGACACTGAAGCTTTCTTT.

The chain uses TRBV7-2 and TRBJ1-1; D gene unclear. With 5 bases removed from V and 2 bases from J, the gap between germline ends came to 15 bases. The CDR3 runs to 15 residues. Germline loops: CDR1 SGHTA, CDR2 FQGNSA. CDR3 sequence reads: CASSPTAAPNTEAFF. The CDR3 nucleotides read TGTGCCAGCAGCCCGACGGCCGCGCCAAACACTGAAGCTTTCTTT.

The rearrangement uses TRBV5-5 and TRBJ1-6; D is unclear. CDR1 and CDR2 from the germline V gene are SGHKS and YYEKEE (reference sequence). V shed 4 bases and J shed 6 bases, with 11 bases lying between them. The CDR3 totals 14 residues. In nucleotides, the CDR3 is TGTGCCAGCAGCCGTGACGGCCTTAATTCACCCCTCCACTTT. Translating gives CASSRDGLNSPLHF.

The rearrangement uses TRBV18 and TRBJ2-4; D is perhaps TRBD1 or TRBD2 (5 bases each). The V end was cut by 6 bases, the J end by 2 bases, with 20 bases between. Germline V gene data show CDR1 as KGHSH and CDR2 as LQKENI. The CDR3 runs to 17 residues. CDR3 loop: CASSSTSGTVTKNIQYF. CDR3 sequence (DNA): TGTGCCAGCTCCTCTACCTCCGGGACCGTGACCAAAAACATTCAGTACTTC.

CDR3 sequence: CASSRDRGLDDEQFF. The CDR3 region has the DNA TGTGCCAGCAGTCGGGACAGGGGATTAGATGATGAGCAGTTCTTC. The chain links TRBV6-5 to TRBJ2-1; TRBD1 aligns across 10 bases. There are 15 residues in the CDR3. The germline V gene has CDR1 MNHEY and CDR2 SVGAGI. The J segment lost 8 bases and the V segment lost 5 bases, leaving 9 bases of the junction unmatched.

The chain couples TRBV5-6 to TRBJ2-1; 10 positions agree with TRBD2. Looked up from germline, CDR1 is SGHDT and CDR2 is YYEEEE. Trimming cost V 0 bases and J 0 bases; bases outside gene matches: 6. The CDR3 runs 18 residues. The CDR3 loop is CASSLGLAGDPSYNEQFF. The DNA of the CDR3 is TGTGCCAGCAGCTTGGGCCTAGCGGGGGACCCCTCCTACAATGAGCAGTTCTTC.

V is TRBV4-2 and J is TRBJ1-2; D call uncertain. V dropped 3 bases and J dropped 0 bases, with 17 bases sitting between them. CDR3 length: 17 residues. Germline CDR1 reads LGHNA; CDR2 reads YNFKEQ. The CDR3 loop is CASSQTSGANSNYGYTF. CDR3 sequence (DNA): TGTGCCAGCAGCCAGACTTCTGGCGCAAACTCTAACTATGGCTACACCTTC.

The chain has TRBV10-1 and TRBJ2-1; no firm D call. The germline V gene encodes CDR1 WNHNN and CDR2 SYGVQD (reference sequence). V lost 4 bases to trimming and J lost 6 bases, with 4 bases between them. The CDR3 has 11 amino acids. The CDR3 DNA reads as TGCGCCAGCAGTGCTGGCAATGAGCAGTTCTTC. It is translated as CASSAGNEQFF.

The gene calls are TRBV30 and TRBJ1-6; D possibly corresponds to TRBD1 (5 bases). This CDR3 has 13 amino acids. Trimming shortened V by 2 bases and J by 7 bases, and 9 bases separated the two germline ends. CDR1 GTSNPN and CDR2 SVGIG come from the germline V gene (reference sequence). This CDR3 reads CAWSLGTNSPLHF. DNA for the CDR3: TGTGCCTGGAGTCTAGGGACCAATTCACCCCTCCACTTT. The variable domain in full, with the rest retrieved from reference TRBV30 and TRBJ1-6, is SQTIHQWPATLVQPVGSPLSLECTVEGTSNPNLYWYRQAAGRGLQLLFYSVGIGQISSEVPQNLSASRPQDRQFILSSKKLLLSDSGFYLCAWSLGTNSPLHFGNGTRLTVT.

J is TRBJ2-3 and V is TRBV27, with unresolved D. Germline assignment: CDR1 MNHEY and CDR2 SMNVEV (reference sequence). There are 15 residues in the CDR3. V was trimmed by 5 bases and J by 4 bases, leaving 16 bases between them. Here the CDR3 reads CASSAPGPLPDTQYF. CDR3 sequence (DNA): TGTGCCAGCAGTGCTCCGGGCCCCCTCCCAGATACGCAGTATTTT.

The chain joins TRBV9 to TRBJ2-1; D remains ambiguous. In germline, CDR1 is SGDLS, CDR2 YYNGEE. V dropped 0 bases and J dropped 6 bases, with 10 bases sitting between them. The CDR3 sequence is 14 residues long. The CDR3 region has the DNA TGTGCCAGCAGCGTAGCCCCAACCGGCAATGAGCAGTTCTTC. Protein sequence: CASSVAPTGNEQFF.

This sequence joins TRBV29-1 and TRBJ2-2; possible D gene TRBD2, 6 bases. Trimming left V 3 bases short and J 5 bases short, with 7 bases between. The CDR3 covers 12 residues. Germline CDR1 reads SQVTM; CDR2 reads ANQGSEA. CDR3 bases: TGCAGCGTTGATCGGGGGACCGGGGAGCTGTTTTTT. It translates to CSVDRGTGELFF.

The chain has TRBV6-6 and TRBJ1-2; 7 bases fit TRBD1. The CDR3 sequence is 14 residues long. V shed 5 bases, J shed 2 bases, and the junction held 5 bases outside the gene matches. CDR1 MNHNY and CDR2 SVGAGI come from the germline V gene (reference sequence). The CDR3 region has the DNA TGTGCCAGCAGTAACATACAGGGGAACTATGGCTACACCTTC. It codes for CASSNIQGNYGYTF.

CDR3 coding DNA: TGTGCCGCAGTACAGGGTAACTATGGCTACACCTTC. Translated, it gives CAAVQGNYGYTF. The rearrangement joins TRBV6-5 to TRBJ1-2, with a possible D match to TRBD1 (6 bases). Trimming stripped 11 bases from V and 1 base from J, with 11 bases between. This CDR3 comprises 12 residues. The germline CDR1 and CDR2 sequences are MNHEY and SVGAGI.

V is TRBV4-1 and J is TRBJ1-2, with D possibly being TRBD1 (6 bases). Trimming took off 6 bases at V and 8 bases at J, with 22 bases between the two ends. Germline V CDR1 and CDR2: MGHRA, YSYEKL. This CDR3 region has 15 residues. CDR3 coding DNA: TGCGCCAGCAGGGGGATCGGGGGGCCCACCCGAGGCTACACCTTC. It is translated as CASRGIGGPTRGYTF.